The sequence of this TCR beta chain was determined in a study of blood T cell repertoires in COVID-19. This clone was observed once. Cohorts were determined from participant-reported clinical history. TCRdb's table, derived via immunoSEQ multiplex PCR, lists solely in-frame clones and lacks some. This sample has roughly 150,000 clones, with about 88% found just once. Germline lookup yields CDR1 LGHDT and CDR2 YNNKEL (reference sequence). With 5 bases removed from V and 5 bases from J, the gap between germline ends came to 13 bases. CDR3 length equals 14 residues. Sequenced material: PBMCs or T cells enriched from blood (not recorded which). This TCR derives from a man aged 50-60 years who had recovered from COVID-19. The chain joins TRBV3-1 (or the pseudogene TRBV3-2) to TRBJ2-1; D is perhaps TRBD2 (5 bases). The DNA for the CDR3 is TGTGCCAGCAGCAGCTGGCGGGTTGACAATGAGCAGTTCTTC. Protein product: CASSSWRVDNEQFF.